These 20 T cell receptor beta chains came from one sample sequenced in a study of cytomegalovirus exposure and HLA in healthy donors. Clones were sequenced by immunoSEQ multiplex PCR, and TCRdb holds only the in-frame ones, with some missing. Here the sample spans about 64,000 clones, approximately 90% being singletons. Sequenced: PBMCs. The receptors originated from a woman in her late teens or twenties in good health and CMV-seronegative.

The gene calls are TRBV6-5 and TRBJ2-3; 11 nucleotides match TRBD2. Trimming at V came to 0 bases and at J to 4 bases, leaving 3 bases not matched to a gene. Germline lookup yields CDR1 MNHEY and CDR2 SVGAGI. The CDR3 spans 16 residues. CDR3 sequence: CASSYSVAGGADTQYF. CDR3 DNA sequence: TGTGCCAGCAGTTACTCCGTAGCGGGAGGGGCAGATACGCAGTATTTT.

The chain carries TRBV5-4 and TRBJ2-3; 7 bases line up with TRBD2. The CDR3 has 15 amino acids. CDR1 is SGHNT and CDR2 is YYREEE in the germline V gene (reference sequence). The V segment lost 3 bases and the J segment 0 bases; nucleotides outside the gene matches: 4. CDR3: CASSWGGPSTDTQYF. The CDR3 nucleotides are TGTGCCAGCAGCTGGGGGGGACCTAGCACAGATACGCAGTATTTT.

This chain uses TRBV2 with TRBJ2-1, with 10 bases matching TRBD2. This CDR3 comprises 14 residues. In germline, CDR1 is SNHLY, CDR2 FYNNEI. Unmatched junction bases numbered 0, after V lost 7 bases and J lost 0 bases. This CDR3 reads CASTSGSSYNEQFF. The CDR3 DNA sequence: TGTGCCAGCACTAGCGGGAGCTCCTACAATGAGCAGTTCTTC.

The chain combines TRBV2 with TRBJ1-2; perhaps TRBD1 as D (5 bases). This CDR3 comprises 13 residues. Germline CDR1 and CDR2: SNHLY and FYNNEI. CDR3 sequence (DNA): TGTGCTTCAGCCTCCAGGGTCAACTATGGCTACACCTTC. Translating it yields CASASRVNYGYTF.

In DNA form, the CDR3 reads TGTGCCAGCAGCTTACATGTGGGAGAAGAGACCCAGTACTTC. Translating it yields CASSLHVGEETQYF. The rearrangement links TRBV7-3 to TRBJ2-5, with D perhaps matching TRBD2 (5 bases). This CDR3 has 14 residues. Germline V CDR1 and CDR2: SGHTA, FQGTGA. V was pared by 2 bases and J by 3 bases, with 10 bases between.

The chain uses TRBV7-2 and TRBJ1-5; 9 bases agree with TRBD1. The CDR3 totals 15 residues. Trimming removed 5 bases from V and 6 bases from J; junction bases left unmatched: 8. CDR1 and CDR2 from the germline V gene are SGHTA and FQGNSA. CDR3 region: CASSPGTGQSQPQHF. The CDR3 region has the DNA TGTGCCAGCAGCCCAGGGACAGGGCAGAGTCAGCCCCAGCATTTT.

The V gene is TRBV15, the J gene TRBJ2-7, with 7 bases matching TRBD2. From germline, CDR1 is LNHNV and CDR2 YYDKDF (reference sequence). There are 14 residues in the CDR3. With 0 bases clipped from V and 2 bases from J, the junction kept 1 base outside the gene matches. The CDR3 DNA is TGTGCCACCAGCAGAGATGGGGGGGCCTACGAGCAGTACTTC. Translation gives CATSRDGGAYEQYF.

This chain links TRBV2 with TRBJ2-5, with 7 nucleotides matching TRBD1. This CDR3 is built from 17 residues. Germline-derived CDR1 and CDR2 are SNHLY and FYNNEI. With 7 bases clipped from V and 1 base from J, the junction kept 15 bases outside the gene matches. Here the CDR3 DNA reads TGTGCCAGCAATGCCCAGGGGGTGTGGGGACCCCAAGAGACCCAGTACTTC. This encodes CASNAQGVWGPQETQYF.

CDR3 nucleotide sequence: TGTGCCAGCACCCGGACTGGCAGTAGAAACACCATATATTTT. Translated: CASTRTGSRNTIYF. The rearrangement links TRBV28 to TRBJ1-3; D unresolved. The V end was cut by 7 bases, the J end by 5 bases, with 15 bases between. CDR1 MDHEN and CDR2 SYDVKM come from the germline V gene. This CDR3 spans 14 amino acids. The variable domain in full, with the rest retrieved from reference TRBV28 and TRBJ1-3, is DVKVTQSSRYLVKRTGEKVFLECVQDMDHENMFWYRQDPGLGLRLIYFSYDVKMKEKGDIPEGYSVSREKKERFSLILESASTNQTSMYLCASTRTGSRNTIYFGEGSWLTVV.

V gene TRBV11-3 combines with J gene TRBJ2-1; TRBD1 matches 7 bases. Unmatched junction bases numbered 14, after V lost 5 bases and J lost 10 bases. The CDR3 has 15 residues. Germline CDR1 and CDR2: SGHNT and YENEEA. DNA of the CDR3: TGTGCCAGCAGCAGACAGGGCCTAAGCACGGAGGAGCAGTTCTTC. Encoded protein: CASSRQGLSTEEQFF.

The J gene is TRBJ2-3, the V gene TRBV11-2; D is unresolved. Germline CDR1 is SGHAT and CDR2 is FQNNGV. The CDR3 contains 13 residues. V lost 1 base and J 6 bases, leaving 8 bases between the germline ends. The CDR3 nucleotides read TGTGCCAGCAGCTTAGCCCCATTGGATACGCAGTATTTT. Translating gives CASSLAPLDTQYF.

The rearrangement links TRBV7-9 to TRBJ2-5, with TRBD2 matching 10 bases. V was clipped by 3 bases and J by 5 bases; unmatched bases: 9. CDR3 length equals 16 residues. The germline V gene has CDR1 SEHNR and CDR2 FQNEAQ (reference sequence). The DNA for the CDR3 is TGTGCCAGCAGCTTCCCGCTAGCGGGAGAGAGGGAGACCCAGTACTTC. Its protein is CASSFPLAGERETQYF.

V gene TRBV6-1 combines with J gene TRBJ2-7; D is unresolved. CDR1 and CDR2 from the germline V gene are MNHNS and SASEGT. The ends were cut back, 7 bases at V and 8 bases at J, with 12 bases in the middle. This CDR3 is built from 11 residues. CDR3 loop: CASNPPRKQYF. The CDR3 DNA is TGTGCCAGCAATCCACCGCGCAAGCAGTACTTC.

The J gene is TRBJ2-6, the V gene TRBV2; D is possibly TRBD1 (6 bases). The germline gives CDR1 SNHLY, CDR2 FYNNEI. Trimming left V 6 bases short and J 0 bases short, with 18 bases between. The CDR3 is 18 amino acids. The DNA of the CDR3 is TGTGCCAGCAGCGGAAGCCAGGGGCTTGGCTCTGGGGCCAACGTCCTGACTTTC. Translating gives CASSGSQGLGSGANVLTF.

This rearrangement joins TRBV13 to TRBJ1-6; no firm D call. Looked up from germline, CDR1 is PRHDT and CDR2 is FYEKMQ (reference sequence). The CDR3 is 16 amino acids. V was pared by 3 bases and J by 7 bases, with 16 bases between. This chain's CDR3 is CASSFRPEGTNSPLHF. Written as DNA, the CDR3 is TGTGCCAGCAGCTTTAGGCCAGAGGGAACGAATTCACCCCTCCACTTT.

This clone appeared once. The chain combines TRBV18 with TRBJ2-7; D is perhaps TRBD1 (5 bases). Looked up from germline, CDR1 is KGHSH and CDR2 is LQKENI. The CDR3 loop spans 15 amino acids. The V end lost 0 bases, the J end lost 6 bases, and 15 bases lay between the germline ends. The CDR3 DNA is TGTGCCAGCTCACCACCTACAGGAACCTCAGGCGAGCAGTACTTC. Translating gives CASSPPTGTSGEQYF. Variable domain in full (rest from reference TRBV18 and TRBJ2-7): NAGVMQNPRHLVRRRGQEARLRCSPMKGHSHVYWYRQLPEEGLKFMVYLQKENIIDESGMPKERFSAEFPKEGPSILRIQQVVRGDSAAYFCASSPPTGTSGEQYFGPGTRLTVT.

The CDR3 is CASSPEGRGISYEQYF. CDR3 bases: TGCGCCAGCAGCCCCGAGGGGAGGGGAATATCCTACGAGCAGTACTTC. The chain combines TRBV5-1 with TRBJ2-7, with 7 positions matching TRBD2. Trimming took 4 bases from V and 1 from J; bases not matched to a gene: 11. CDR3 length: 16 residues. Germline V gives CDR1 SGHRS, CDR2 YFSETQ.

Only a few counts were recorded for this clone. The CDR3 DNA sequence: TGTGCCAGCAGTTTATCCCCAGCGGGCCAAGAGACCCAGTACTTC. Translating gives CASSLSPAGQETQYF. The genes are TRBV28 and TRBJ2-5, with D perhaps matching TRBD2 (6 bases). Germline-derived CDR1 and CDR2 are MDHEN and SYDVKM. Deletions cut 1 base from V and 1 base from J, with 10 bases between. The CDR3 sequence is 15 residues long.

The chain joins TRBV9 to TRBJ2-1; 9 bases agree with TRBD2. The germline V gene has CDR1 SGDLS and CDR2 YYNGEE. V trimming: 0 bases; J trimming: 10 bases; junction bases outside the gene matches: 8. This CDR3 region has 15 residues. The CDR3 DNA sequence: TGTGCCAGCAGCGTAGGGGTTAGCGGGAGCGGGGAGCAGTTCTTC. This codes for CASSVGVSGSGEQFF.

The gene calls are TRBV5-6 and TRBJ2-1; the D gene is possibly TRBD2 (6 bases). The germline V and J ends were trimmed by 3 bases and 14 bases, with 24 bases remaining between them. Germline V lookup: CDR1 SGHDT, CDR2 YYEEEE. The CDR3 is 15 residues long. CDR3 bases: TGTGCCAGCAGCTCGCCCGGGACCCCGAATCCGGGGGAGTTCTTC. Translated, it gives CASSSPGTPNPGEFF. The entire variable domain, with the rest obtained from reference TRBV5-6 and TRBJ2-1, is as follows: DAGVTQSPTHLIKTRGQQVTLRCSPKSGHDTVSWYQQALGQGPQFIFQYYEEEERQRGNFPDRFSGHQFPNYSSELNVNALLLGDSALYLCASSSPGTPNPGEFFGPGTRLTVL.